One sample yielded the 18 T cell receptor beta chains listed below, sequenced in a study of T cell changes during pregnancy in multiple sclerosis. Clones were sequenced by immunoSEQ multiplex PCR, and TCRdb holds only the in-frame ones, with some missing. This repertoire shows 75,000 to 95,000 clones, about 89% found once; its top ten account for about 1%. Sample: peripheral blood, taken in the first trimester of pregnancy. The receptor set was obtained from a female donor in good health, enrolled as a control in a pregnancy study.

The rearrangement links TRBV6-1 to TRBJ1-2, with D possibly matching TRBD1 (6 bases). Trimming stripped 7 bases from V and 2 bases from J, with 17 bases between. CDR1 and CDR2 from the germline V gene are MNHNS and SASEGT. The CDR3 extends over 15 amino acids. CDR3 bases: TGTGCCAGCAATGACTGGGGACAAACGAACTATGGCTACACCTTC. It specifies CASNDWGQTNYGYTF.

This sequence joins TRBV27 and TRBJ2-5, with 9 bases identical to TRBD1. The V and J ends lost 4 bases and 5 bases, in that order; junction bases with no gene match: 5. CDR3 length: 14 residues. Germline-derived CDR1 and CDR2 are MNHEY and SMNVEV (reference sequence). The CDR3 spells CASSSTGGGETQYF. As DNA, the CDR3 is TGTGCCAGCAGTTCCACAGGGGGCGGGGAGACCCAGTACTTC.

The chain uses TRBV2 and TRBJ1-1; D may be TRBD1 (5 bases). V dropped 6 bases and J dropped 4 bases, with 12 bases sitting between them. CDR3 size: 13 residues. Germline V lookup: CDR1 SNHLY, CDR2 FYNNEI. In DNA, the CDR3 is TGTGCCAGCAGGGCGACAGTTTCCACTGAAGCTTTCTTT. Protein: CASRATVSTEAFF.

The gene calls are TRBV7-6 and TRBJ1-1; D remains ambiguous. The CDR3 has 16 residues. Germline-derived CDR1 and CDR2 are SGHVS and FNYEAQ. V gave up 6 bases and J gave up 5 bases, with 22 bases separating them. The CDR3 here is CASRLNTGSPKTEAFF. The CDR3 nucleotides read TGTGCCAGCAGGCTAAATACCGGGTCCCCGAAGACTGAAGCTTTCTTT.

The CDR3 bases are TGTGCCAGCAGCGGCGACAGCGACACCTACGAGCAGTACTTC. Translation gives CASSGDSDTYEQYF. V gene TRBV9 combines with J gene TRBJ2-7; D may be TRBD1 (5 bases). CDR1 is SGDLS and CDR2 is YYNGEE in the germline V gene. This CDR3 is 14 amino acids long. Trimming left V 3 bases short and J 2 bases short, with 12 bases between.

This clone was counted a few times. The chain carries TRBV2 and TRBJ1-2; D may be TRBD1 (5 bases). Germline V gene lookup returns CDR1 SNHLY and CDR2 FYNNEI. V was clipped by 6 bases and J by 1 base, with 15 bases between them. The CDR3 sequence is 15 residues long. The CDR3 sequence is CASRETASYNYGYTF. Here the CDR3 DNA reads TGTGCCAGCAGGGAGACAGCTTCTTATAACTATGGCTACACCTTC.

The chain has TRBV7-2 and TRBJ2-3; TRBD2 matches at 11 bases. V lost 1 base to trimming and J lost 6 bases; unmatched junction nucleotides: 6. CDR1 and CDR2 from the germline V gene are SGHTA and FQGNSA. CDR3 length: 16 residues. The CDR3 region is CASSLGWASGRDTQYF. The CDR3 nucleotides read TGTGCCAGCAGCTTAGGCTGGGCTAGCGGGAGGGATACGCAGTATTTT.

CDR3 sequence (DNA): TGCGCCAGCAGCTTGGGACAAACCTACAATGAGCAGTTCTTC. It specifies CASSLGQTYNEQFF. This chain links TRBV5-1 with TRBJ2-1; D unresolved. The CDR3 has 14 amino acids. The germline V and J ends were trimmed by 0 bases and 2 bases, with 6 bases remaining between them. Germline CDR1 and CDR2: SGHRS and YFSETQ.

The rearrangement uses TRBV6-4 and TRBJ1-1; 8 positions match TRBD1. Per the germline V gene, CDR1 is MRHNA and CDR2 is SNTAGT. V was pared by 8 bases and J by 5 bases, with 7 bases of the junction left unmatched. This CDR3 is 13 amino acids long. For the CDR3, the DNA is TGTGCCAGCGCCTGGGACAGGAGAACTGAAGCTTTCTTT. Translated: CASAWDRRTEAFF.

This clone appeared once. The chain is built from TRBV9 and TRBJ2-1, with TRBD2 matching over 9 bases. The germline V gene encodes CDR1 SGDLS and CDR2 YYNGEE. The V gene end was trimmed by 3 bases and the J gene end by 2 bases; junction bases not matched to a gene: 3. This CDR3 has 15 amino acids. This CDR3 reads CASSDLAGAYNEQFF. Written as DNA, the CDR3 is TGTGCCAGCAGCGATTTAGCGGGGGCCTACAATGAGCAGTTCTTC.

This clone was picked up one time. CDR3 region: CASNQGGRGGYGYTF. The CDR3, as DNA: TGTGCCAGCAATCAAGGGGGCAGGGGTGGCTATGGCTACACCTTC. This sequence joins TRBV6-5 and TRBJ1-2; 7 nucleotides agree with TRBD1. This CDR3 spans 15 amino acids. The V gene end was trimmed by 7 bases and the J gene end by 4 bases; junction bases not matched to a gene: 12. Germline CDR1 is MNHEY and CDR2 is SVGAGI.

This clone was seen a single time. CDR3 coding DNA: TGTGCCAGCAGTTCCCGTGGCAGGGGCGAGCAGTACTTC. Residues: CASSSRGRGEQYF. V gene TRBV6-5 combines with J gene TRBJ2-7; possible D gene TRBD1, 6 bases. This CDR3 contains 13 residues. V shed 4 bases and J shed 6 bases, with 13 bases lying between them. Germline values: CDR1 MNHEY, CDR2 SVGAGI.

The genes are TRBV19 and TRBJ1-6, with D possibly TRBD1 on 6 matching bases. Per the germline V gene, CDR1 is LNHDA and CDR2 is SQIVND (reference sequence). The V gene lost 6 bases and the J gene lost 7 bases, with 19 bases spanning the gap. The CDR3 spans 16 residues. In nucleotides, the CDR3 is TGTGCCAGTAGATACCAGGGGCGACAACCCAATTCACCCCTCCACTTT. Amino acid sequence: CASRYQGRQPNSPLHF.

The chain carries TRBV7-8 and TRBJ2-7, with 8 bases identical to TRBD1. The CDR3 runs 15 residues. CDR1 is SGHVS, CDR2 FQNEAQ, per germline. With V trimmed by 5 bases and J by 6 bases, 12 bases remained unmatched. CDR3 in amino acids: CASSPGQGLKGEQYF. The CDR3 coding sequence is TGTGCCAGCAGCCCCGGACAGGGCCTTAAGGGCGAGCAGTACTTC.

The rearrangement links TRBV7-2 to TRBJ1-4; TRBD1 matches at 8 bases. The CDR3 consists of 13 residues. The V segment lost 5 bases and the J segment 7 bases; nucleotides outside the gene matches: 3. Germline CDR1 and CDR2: SGHTA and FQGNSA. The CDR3 region has the DNA TGTGCCAGCAGCGCTGACAGGGGTGAAAAACTGTTTTTT. It translates to CASSADRGEKLFF.

As concerns this clone: One end of the junction fails to match germline, which may point to a read error. The chain employs TRBV6-5 and TRBJ1-1; TRBD1 might be the D (5 bases). The CDR3 sequence is 12 residues long. Germline loops: CDR1 MNHEY, CDR2 SVGAGI. In DNA, the CDR3 is TGTGCCAGCAGTCCCGGCTGGGGGGAAGGTTTCTTT. Translation: CASSPGWGEGFF.

The chain couples TRBV11-3 to TRBJ2-1, with D uncertain. The CDR3 is 17 amino acids. Per germline, CDR1 SGHNT and CDR2 YENEEA. Trimming shortened V by 4 bases and J by 0 bases, and 16 bases separated the two germline ends. The DNA of the CDR3 is TGTGCCAGCAGCTCGGCCTTAGGTAGCCCCTCCTACAATGAGCAGTTCTTC. It is translated as CASSSALGSPSYNEQFF. The variable domain in full, completed from reference TRBV11-3 and TRBJ2-1, reads EAGVVQSPRYKIIEKKQPVAFWCNPISGHNTLYWYLQNLGQGPELLIRYENEEAVDDSQLPKDRFSAERLKGVDSTLKIQPAELGDSAVYLCASSSALGSPSYNEQFFGPGTRLTVL.

The count of this clone is one. This chain links TRBV6-5 with TRBJ1-1; D call uncertain. The CDR3 sequence is 12 residues long. CDR1 is MNHEY and CDR2 is SVGAGI in the germline V gene. V lost 2 bases and J 4 bases, leaving 5 bases between the germline ends. The CDR3 is CASSYILTEAFF. The CDR3 DNA is TGTGCCAGCAGTTACATTCTCACTGAAGCTTTCTTT.